These 12 T cell receptor beta chains originate from one sample sequenced in a study of CDR3 diversity in severe acne. TCRdb redid the calling of the PCR reads with MiXCR, one entry per CDR3 protein. The data show around 94,000 distinct CDR3 sequences, about half seen once. The sequenced material came from blood. The receptors derive from a male donor with acne.

DNA of the CDR3: TGTGCCAGCAGTGAAGGGGCAGGGGGCGTGTTAACCTACGAGCAGTACTTC. Translating gives CASSEGAGGVLTYEQYF. The gene calls are TRBV2 and TRBJ2-7; 8 nucleotides match TRBD1. Trimming at V came to 1 base and at J to 2 bases, leaving 10 bases not matched to a gene. CDR3 length equals 17 residues. Per the germline V gene, CDR1 is SNHLY and CDR2 is FYNNEI.

The rearrangement links TRBV7-9 to TRBJ2-5; unclear D gene. V was pared by 5 bases and J by 0 bases, with 7 bases between. This CDR3 has 13 amino acids. Germline assignment: CDR1 SEHNR and CDR2 FQNEAQ (reference sequence). This CDR3 is CASSADYQETQYF. CDR3 DNA: TGTGCCAGCAGCGCCGATTACCAAGAGACCCAGTACTTC.

The genes are TRBV10-2 and TRBJ1-6; 7 bases agree with TRBD1. Losses at the gene ends were 4 bases for V and 10 bases for J; bases not matched to a gene: 4. The CDR3 consists of 13 residues. Germline assignment: CDR1 WSHSY and CDR2 SAAADI. Here the CDR3 DNA reads TGCGCCAGCAGTGCGACAGGGACGTCACCCCTCCACTTT. Translating gives CASSATGTSPLHF.

Only a few counts were recorded for this clonotype. This chain connects TRBV20-1 to TRBJ2-7, with 7 bases identical to TRBD1. The CDR3 runs to 12 residues. V lost 6 bases, J lost 6 bases, and 8 bases stayed unmatched. Germline V gene data show CDR1 as DFQATT and CDR2 as SNEGSKA (reference sequence). The CDR3 is CSARRQGREQYF. CDR3 nucleotides: TGCAGTGCCCGCCGACAGGGTCGCGAGCAGTACTTC.

A note on this clonotype: The DNA is omitted, as the CDR3 cannot be located on it reliably, and the CDR3 follows TCRdb's listing. This chain joins TRBV20-1 and TRBJ2-5; TRBD1, the table's D call, lacks a check against the DNA. Counting both end residues, the CDR3 totals 24 amino acids. Per germline, CDR1 DFQATT and CDR2 SNEGSKA (reference sequence). CDR3 residues: CSAMDRGNYGYTFGSGTRKETQYF.

The CDR3: CASTRLGGEPGYTF. CDR3 DNA sequence: TGTGCCAGCACCCGATTGGGAGGGGAGCCTGGCTACACCTTC. The chain recombines TRBV7-2 with TRBJ1-2, with TRBD1 as a possible D gene (5 bases). V lost 7 bases and J lost 7, with 19 bases in between. The CDR3 has 14 amino acids. Germline CDR1 is SGHTA and CDR2 is FQGNSA.

V and J are TRBV20-1 and TRBJ2-7; 8 nucleotides match TRBD2. J lost 4 bases, V lost 5 bases, and 10 bases had no gene match. CDR3 length: 14 residues. In germline, CDR1 is DFQATT, CDR2 SNEGSKA (reference sequence). This CDR3 reads CSAPGSGRIYEQYF. The CDR3 coding sequence is TGCAGTGCTCCTGGGAGCGGGAGAATATACGAGCAGTACTTC.

This sequence joins TRBV25-1 and TRBJ2-7; no firm D call. V was shortened by 8 bases and J by 1 base, with 9 bases between the two germline ends. The CDR3 has 12 amino acids. Germline CDR1 reads MGHDK; CDR2 reads SYGVNS. Here the CDR3 DNA reads TGTGCCAGCTCACCCAGATCCTACGAGCAGTACTTC. Translated, it gives CASSPRSYEQYF.

This rearrangement joins TRBV24-1 to TRBJ1-6; 11 bases line up with TRBD1. J was trimmed by 8 bases and V by 4 bases; bases with no gene match: 3. The CDR3 has 15 residues. Germline values: CDR1 KGHDR, CDR2 SFDVKD. The CDR3 region is CATSDRTGGDSPLHF. The CDR3 DNA follows: TGTGCCACCAGTGACCGGACAGGGGGCGATTCACCCCTCCACTTT.

Turning to this clonotype: This likely comes from a read error, as the CDR3 has no conserved phenylalanine or tryptophan at its end. This sequence joins TRBV12-3 or TRBV12-4 and TRBJ2-1, with D tentatively TRBD2 (5 bases). The V gene lost 4 bases and the J gene lost 2 bases, with 12 bases spanning the gap. This CDR3 spans 15 amino acids. The CDR3 reads CASSSQADAYNEQFR. The CDR3 bases are TGTGCCAGCAGTTCTCAAGCGGACGCCTACAATGAGCAGTTCAGA.

The chain has TRBV7-9 and TRBJ2-7; TRBD1 matches at 7 bases. Germline V gene lookup returns CDR1 SEHNR and CDR2 FQNEAQ (reference sequence). V dropped 4 bases and J dropped 5; count of bases not matched to a gene: 11. The CDR3 consists of 15 residues. CDR3 in amino acids: CASSSESTGQDEQYF. The CDR3 DNA follows: TGTGCCAGCAGCTCAGAGTCGACAGGGCAGGACGAGCAGTACTTC.

On this clonotype itself: A read error may account for a junction end that differs from germline. The chain is built from TRBV13 and TRBJ2-1; D could derive from TRBD1 or TRBD2 (5 bases each). The CDR3 contains 13 residues. Germline V lookup: CDR1 PRHDT, CDR2 FYEKMQ (reference sequence). The CDR3 loop reads CASSAGTLNEQCF. CDR3 sequence (DNA): TGTGCCAGCAGCGCCGGGACCCTCAATGAGCAGTGCTTC.